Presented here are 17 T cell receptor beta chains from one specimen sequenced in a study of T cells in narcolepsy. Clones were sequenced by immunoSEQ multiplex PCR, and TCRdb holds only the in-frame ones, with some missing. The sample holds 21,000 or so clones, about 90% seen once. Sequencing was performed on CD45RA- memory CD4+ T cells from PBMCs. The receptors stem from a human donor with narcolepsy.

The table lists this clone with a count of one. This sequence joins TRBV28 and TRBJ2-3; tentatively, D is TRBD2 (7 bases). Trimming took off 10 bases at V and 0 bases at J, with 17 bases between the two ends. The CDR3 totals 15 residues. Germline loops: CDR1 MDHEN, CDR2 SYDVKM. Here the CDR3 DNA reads TGTGCCATCACAAGAGGGGGGGCTAGCACAGATACGCAGTATTTT. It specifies CAITRGGASTDTQYF.

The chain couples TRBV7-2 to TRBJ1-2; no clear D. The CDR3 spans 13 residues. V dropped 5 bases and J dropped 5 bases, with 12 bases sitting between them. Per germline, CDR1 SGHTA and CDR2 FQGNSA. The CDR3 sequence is CASSPPGGYGYTF. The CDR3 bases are TGTGCCAGCAGCCCCCCGGGTGGATATGGCTACACCTTC.

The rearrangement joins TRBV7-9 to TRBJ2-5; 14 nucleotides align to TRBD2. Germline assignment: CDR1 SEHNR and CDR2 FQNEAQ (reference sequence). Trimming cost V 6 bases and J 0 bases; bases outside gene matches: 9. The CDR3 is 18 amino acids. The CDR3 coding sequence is TGTGCCAGCAGGTTCGGACTAGCGGGAGGACTCCACCAAGAGACCCAGTACTTC. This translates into CASRFGLAGGLHQETQYF.

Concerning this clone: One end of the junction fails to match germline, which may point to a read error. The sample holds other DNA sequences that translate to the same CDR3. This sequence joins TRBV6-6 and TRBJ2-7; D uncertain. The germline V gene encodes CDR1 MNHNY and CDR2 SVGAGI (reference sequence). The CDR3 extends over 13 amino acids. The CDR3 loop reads CASSLGNSYEQYF. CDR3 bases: TGTGCCAGCAGTTTAGGAAACTCCTACGAACAGTACTTC.

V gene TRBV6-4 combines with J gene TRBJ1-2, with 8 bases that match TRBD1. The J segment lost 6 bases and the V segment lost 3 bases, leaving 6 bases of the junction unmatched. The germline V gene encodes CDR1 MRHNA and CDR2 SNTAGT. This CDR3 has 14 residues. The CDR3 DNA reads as TGTGCCAGCAGTGATCATGGACAGGGTGATGGCTACACCTTC. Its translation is CASSDHGQGDGYTF.

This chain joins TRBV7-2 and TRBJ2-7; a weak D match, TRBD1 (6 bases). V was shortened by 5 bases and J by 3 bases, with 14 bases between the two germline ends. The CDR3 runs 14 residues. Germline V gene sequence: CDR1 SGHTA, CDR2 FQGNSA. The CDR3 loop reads CASSLGTRNYEQYF. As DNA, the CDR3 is TGTGCCAGCAGCCTAGGGACAAGGAACTACGAGCAGTACTTC. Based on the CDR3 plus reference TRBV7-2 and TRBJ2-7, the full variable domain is GAGVSQSPSNKVTEKGKDVELRCDPISGHTALYWYRQSLGQGLEFLIYFQGNSAPDKSGLPSDRFSAERTGGSVSTLTIQRTQQEDSAVYLCASSLGTRNYEQYFGPGTRLTVT.

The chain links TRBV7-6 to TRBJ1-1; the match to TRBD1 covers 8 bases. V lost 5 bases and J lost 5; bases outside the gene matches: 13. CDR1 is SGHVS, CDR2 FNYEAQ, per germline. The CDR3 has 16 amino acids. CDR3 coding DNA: TGTGCCAGCAGCCCAGAAGCAGGGGGCTTGTGGACTGAAGCTTTCTTT. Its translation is CASSPEAGGLWTEAFF.

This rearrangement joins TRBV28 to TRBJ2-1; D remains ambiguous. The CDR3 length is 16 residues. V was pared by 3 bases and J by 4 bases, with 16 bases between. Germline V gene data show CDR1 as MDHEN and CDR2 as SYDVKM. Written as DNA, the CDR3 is TGTGCCAGCAGTTTGACCAAAATGTTCCCTTACAATGAGCAGTTCTTC. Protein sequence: CASSLTKMFPYNEQFF.

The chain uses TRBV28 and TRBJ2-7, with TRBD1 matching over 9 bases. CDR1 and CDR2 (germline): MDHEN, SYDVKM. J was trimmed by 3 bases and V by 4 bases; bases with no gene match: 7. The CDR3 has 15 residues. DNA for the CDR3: TGTGCCAGCAGTTCCTGGACAGGGGAGGGCTACGAGCAGTACTTC. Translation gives CASSSWTGEGYEQYF.

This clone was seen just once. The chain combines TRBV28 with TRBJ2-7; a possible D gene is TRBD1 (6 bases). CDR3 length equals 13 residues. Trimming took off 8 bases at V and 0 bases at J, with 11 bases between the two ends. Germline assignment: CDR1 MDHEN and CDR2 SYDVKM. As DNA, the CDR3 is TGTGCCAGCCGCGCAGGGGTCTCCTACGAGCAGTACTTC. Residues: CASRAGVSYEQYF.

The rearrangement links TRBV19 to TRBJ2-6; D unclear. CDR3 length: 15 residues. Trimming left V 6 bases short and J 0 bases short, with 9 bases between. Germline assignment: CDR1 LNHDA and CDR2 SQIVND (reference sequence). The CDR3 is CASSLTTSGANVLTF. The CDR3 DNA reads TGTGCCAGTAGCCTTACCACCTCTGGGGCCAACGTCCTGACTTTC.

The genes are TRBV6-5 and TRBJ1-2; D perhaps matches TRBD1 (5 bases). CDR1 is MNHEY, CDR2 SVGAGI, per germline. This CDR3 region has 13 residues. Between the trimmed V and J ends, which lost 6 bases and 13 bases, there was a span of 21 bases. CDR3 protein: CASRPGTVRVPTF. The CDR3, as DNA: TGTGCCAGCAGACCGGGGACGGTCCGGGTCCCCACCTTC.

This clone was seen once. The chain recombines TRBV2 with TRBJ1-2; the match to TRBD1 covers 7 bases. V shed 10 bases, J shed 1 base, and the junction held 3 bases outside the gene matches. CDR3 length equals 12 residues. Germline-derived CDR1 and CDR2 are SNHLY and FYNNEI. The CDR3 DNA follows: TGTGCCACCGGGACAGATAACTATGGCTACACCTTC. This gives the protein CATGTDNYGYTF.

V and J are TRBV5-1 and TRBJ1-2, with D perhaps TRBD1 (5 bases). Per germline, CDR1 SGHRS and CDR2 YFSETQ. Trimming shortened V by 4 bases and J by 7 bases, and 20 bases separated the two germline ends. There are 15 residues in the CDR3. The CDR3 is CASSTGAGPVSGYTF. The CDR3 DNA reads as TGCGCCAGCAGCACCGGGGCCGGACCGGTTTCTGGCTACACCTTC.

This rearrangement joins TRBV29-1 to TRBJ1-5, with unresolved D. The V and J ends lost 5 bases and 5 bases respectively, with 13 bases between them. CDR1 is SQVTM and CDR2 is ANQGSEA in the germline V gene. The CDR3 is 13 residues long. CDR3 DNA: TGCAGCGTTCGGCTAGGGAGCGATCAGCCCCAGCATTTT. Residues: CSVRLGSDQPQHF.

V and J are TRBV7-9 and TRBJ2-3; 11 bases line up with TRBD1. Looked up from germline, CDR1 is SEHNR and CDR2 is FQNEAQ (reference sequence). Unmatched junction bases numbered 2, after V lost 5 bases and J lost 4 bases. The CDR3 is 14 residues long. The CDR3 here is CASSPGQGADTQYF. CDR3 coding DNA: TGTGCCAGCAGCCCGGGACAGGGGGCAGATACGCAGTATTTT.

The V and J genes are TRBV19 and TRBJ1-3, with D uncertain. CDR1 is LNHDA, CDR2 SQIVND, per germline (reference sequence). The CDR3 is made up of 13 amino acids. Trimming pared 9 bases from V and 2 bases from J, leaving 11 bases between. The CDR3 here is CASKRGAGNTIYF. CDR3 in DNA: TGTGCCAGCAAACGGGGAGCTGGAAACACCATATATTTT.